This note documents a single T cell receptor beta chain sequence. This entry belongs to a study of OX40 agonist ivuxolimab in advanced cancers. The CDR3 has 14 amino acids. Trimming removed 7 bases from V and 2 bases from J, with 14 bases in between. Here immunoSEQ multiplex PCR was the method, and the copy in TCRdb shows in-frame clones only, minus some. The sample yields some 82,000 clones, around nine tenths seen once. This TCR was sampled from an adult with an advanced solid tumor such as melanoma, head and neck, liver or kidney cancer. The sample consisted of CD4+ or CD8+ T cells sorted from blood, taken in a trial of the OX40 agonist ivuxolimab. V gene TRBV23-1 combines with J gene TRBJ2-5; the D gene is possibly TRBD2 (6 bases). TRBV23-1 carries the ORF label, with uncertain function. The CDR3 coding sequence is TGCGCCAGCATCGGCGGGACGCAGCAAGAGACCCAGTACTTC. It is translated as CASIGGTQQETQYF.